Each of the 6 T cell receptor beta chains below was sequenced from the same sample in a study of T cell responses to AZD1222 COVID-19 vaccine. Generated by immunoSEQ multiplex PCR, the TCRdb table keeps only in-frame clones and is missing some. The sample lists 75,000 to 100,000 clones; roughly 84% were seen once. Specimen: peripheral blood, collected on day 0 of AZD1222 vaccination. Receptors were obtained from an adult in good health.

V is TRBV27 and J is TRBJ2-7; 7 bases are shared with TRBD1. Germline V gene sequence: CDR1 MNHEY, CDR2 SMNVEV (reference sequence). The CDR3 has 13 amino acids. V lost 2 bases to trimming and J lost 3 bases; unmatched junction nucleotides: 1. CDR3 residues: CASSLGTVYEQYF. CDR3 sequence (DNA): TGTGCCAGCAGTTTAGGGACAGTCTACGAGCAGTACTTC.

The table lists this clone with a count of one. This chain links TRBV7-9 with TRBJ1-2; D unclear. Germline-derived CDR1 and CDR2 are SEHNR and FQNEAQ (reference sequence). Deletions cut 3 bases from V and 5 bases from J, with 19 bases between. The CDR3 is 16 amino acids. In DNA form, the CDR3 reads TGTGCCAGCAGCTTGACCCAGGACCCGGCGGGGTATGGCTACACCTTC. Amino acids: CASSLTQDPAGYGYTF.

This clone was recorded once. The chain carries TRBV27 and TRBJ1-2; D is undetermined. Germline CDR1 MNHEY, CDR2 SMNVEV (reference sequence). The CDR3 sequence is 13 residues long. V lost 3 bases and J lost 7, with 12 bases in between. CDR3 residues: CASSLSSLAGYTF. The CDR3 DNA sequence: TGTGCCAGCAGTTTGAGCAGTCTGGCTGGCTACACCTTC.

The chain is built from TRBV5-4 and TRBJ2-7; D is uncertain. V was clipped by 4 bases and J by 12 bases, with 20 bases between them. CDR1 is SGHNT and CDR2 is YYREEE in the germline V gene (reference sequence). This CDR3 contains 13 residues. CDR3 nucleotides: TGTGCCAGCAGCCCTTTAGATGAGCGACGAGCGTACTTC. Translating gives CASSPLDERRAYF.

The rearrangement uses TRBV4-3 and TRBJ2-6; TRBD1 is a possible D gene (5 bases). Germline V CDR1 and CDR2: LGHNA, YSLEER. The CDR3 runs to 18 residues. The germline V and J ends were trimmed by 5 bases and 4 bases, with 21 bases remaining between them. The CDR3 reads CASSMSWGPSLGANVLTF. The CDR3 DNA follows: TGCGCCAGCAGCATGTCCTGGGGCCCCTCTCTGGGGGCCAACGTCCTGACTTTC.

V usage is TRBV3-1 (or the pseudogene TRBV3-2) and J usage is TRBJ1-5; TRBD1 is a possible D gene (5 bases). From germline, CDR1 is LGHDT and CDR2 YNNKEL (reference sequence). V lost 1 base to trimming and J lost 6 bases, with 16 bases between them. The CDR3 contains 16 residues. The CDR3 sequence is CASSQGWGIRGQPQHF. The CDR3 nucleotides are TGTGCCAGCAGCCAAGGTTGGGGGATCCGGGGTCAGCCCCAGCATTTT.